This record covers a single TCR beta chain. This sample is drawn from a study of cytomegalovirus exposure and HLA in healthy donors. The V and J ends lost 1 base and 10 bases respectively, with 12 bases between them. The CDR3 covers 13 residues. The V gene's germline CDR1 is SGHDT and CDR2 YYEEEE. Profiled with immunoSEQ multiplex PCR; TCRdb holds only in-frame clones, not every one. The sample has roughly 330,000 clones, around 87% seen once. The rearrangement links TRBV5-6 to TRBJ1-5; the D is unclear. The source is a woman in her thirties in good health and CMV-seropositive. The source material was PBMCs. The CDR3 region is CASSLSFGGPQHF. The CDR3 DNA reads as TGTGCCAGCAGCTTGAGTTTCGGAGGTCCCCAGCATTTT.